Listed below are T cell receptor beta chains from one sample, sequenced in a study of cytomegalovirus exposure and HLA in healthy donors. Assay: immunoSEQ multiplex PCR; the TCRdb copy retains only in-frame clones and omits some. The sample contains around 300,000 clones, 75% to 90% of which appear only once. Input material: PBMCs. These receptors were taken from a woman aged 25 to 39 in good health and CMV-seropositive. CDR3s include the opening cysteine and the closing phenylalanine or tryptophan. Each record gives: D gene, V gene, clone size, J gene, CDR3 DNA, CDR3 protein. The D gene is left open where the match is weak. Size values are once, few and many counts, or a class for expanded clones, and some rows have none.

d_gene: NA; v_gene: TRBV2; abundance: NA; j_gene: TRBJ2-5; CDR3nt: TGTGCCGGGGACTCCTCCCTAAGCCAAGAGACCCAGTACTTC; CDR3aa: CAGDSSLSQETQYF
d_gene: TRBD1; v_gene: TRBV2; abundance: NA; j_gene: TRBJ1-2; CDR3nt: TGTGCCAGCAGTCAACTCGGGACAGGGGACAACTATGGCTACACCTTC; CDR3aa: CASSQLGTGDNYGYTF
d_gene: NA; v_gene: TRBV29-1; abundance: NA; j_gene: TRBJ2-7; CDR3nt: TGCAGCGCCCGATCGGTCGGAACCTACGAGCAGTACTTC; CDR3aa: CSARSVGTYEQYF
d_gene: NA; v_gene: TRBV7-2; abundance: NA; j_gene: TRBJ2-1; CDR3nt: TGTGCCAGCAGCTCCGGGGTACGTTACAATGAGCAGTTCTTC; CDR3aa: CASSSGVRYNEQFF
d_gene: NA; v_gene: TRBV5-1; abundance: NA; j_gene: TRBJ2-5; CDR3nt: TGCGCCAGCAGCTCCGCGGGGGCCCAAGAGACCCAGTACTTC; CDR3aa: CASSSAGAQETQYF
d_gene: TRBD1; v_gene: TRBV6-6; abundance: NA; j_gene: TRBJ1-5; CDR3nt: TGTGCCAGCAGTTACGAGCAGGGGGCATATCAGCCCCAGCATTTT; CDR3aa: CASSYEQGAYQPQHF
d_gene: TRBD2; v_gene: TRBV10-3; abundance: NA; j_gene: TRBJ2-3; CDR3nt: TGTGCCATCAGTGAGGGCCCGGGACTAGCGGGAGATACGCAGTATTTT; CDR3aa: CAISEGPGLAGDTQYF
d_gene: TRBD2; v_gene: TRBV7-2; abundance: NA; j_gene: TRBJ2-7; CDR3nt: TGTGCCAGCAGCCGCCGGGAGGGGACCTACGAGCAGTACTTC; CDR3aa: CASSRREGTYEQYF
d_gene: TRBD1; v_gene: TRBV4-2; abundance: few; j_gene: TRBJ1-5; CDR3nt: TGTGCCAGCAGCCAAGATCGGGGACAGGGCGATCAGCCCCAGCATTTT; CDR3aa: CASSQDRGQGDQPQHF
d_gene: NA; v_gene: TRBV2; abundance: once; j_gene: TRBJ1-1; CDR3nt: TGTGCCAGCAGCAGCATGAACACTGAAGCTTTCTTT; CDR3aa: CASSSMNTEAFF
d_gene: NA; v_gene: TRBV27; abundance: NA; j_gene: TRBJ1-1; CDR3nt: TGTGCCAGCAGGAAGAACACTGAAGCTTTCTTT; CDR3aa: CASRKNTEAFF
d_gene: NA; v_gene: TRBV10-3; abundance: NA; j_gene: TRBJ1-5; CDR3nt: TGTGCCATCAGTGCAGGGAGTCAGCCCCAGCATTTT; CDR3aa: CAISAGSQPQHF
d_gene: NA; v_gene: TRBV7-9; abundance: NA; j_gene: TRBJ1-3; CDR3nt: TGTGCCAGCAGCTTATGGGGGTCAGGAACCTCTGGAAACACCATATATTTT; CDR3aa: CASSLWGSGTSGNTIYF
d_gene: NA; v_gene: TRBV30; abundance: NA; j_gene: TRBJ2-7; CDR3nt: TGTGCCTGGAGAACGACAGGTTCACGTGGCGAGCAGTACTTC; CDR3aa: CAWRTTGSRGEQYF
d_gene: NA; v_gene: TRBV13; abundance: NA; j_gene: TRBJ2-3; CDR3nt: TGTGCCAGCAGCCAGACAGATACGCAGTATTTT; CDR3aa: CASSQTDTQYF
d_gene: NA; v_gene: TRBV27; abundance: NA; j_gene: TRBJ1-2; CDR3nt: TGTGCCAGCAGTTTGAGGGGAGGGTTGGGCTACACCTTC; CDR3aa: CASSLRGGLGYTF
d_gene: NA; v_gene: TRBV30; abundance: few; j_gene: TRBJ2-2; CDR3nt: TGTGCCTGGAGTGTGGCGACGGGGTGGAACACCGGGGAGCTGTTTTTT; CDR3aa: CAWSVATGWNTGELFF
d_gene: TRBD1; v_gene: TRBV27; abundance: NA; j_gene: TRBJ2-2; CDR3nt: TGTGCCAGCAGTTTCATCCCCCACCGGGACAGGGACACCGGGGAGCTGTTTTTT; CDR3aa: CASSFIPHRDRDTGELFF
d_gene: NA; v_gene: TRBV6-5; abundance: NA; j_gene: TRBJ2-2; CDR3nt: TGTGCCAGCAGTTTTTGGGACTTTGGCGTCCCCGGGGAGCTGTTTTTT; CDR3aa: CASSFWDFGVPGELFF